This passage covers 18 T cell receptor beta chains from one sample sequenced in a study of CD4 T cells in relation to SARS-CoV-2 and coronaviruses. Method: immunoSEQ multiplex PCR; TCRdb's copy keeps in-frame clones and lacks some. The table has about 11,000 clones, around 86% seen once. Sequencing was carried out using naive CD4+ T cells from PBMCs. The subset: naive CD4+ T cells isolated by negative enrichment. These receptors originate from an adult with COVID-19.

The chain has TRBV3-1 (or the pseudogene TRBV3-2) and TRBJ2-1; 11 bases map to TRBD2. Germline CDR1 reads LGHDT; CDR2 reads YNNKEL (reference sequence). The J segment lost 0 bases and the V segment lost 4 bases, leaving 5 bases of the junction unmatched. This CDR3 is built from 17 residues. The CDR3 DNA is TGTGCCAGCAGCCTCGGTAGCGGGGGGGCCTCCTACAATGAGCAGTTCTTC. This sequence encodes CASSLGSGGASYNEQFF.

The rearrangement uses TRBV7-9 and TRBJ1-5; tentatively, D is TRBD1 (5 bases). Germline V CDR1 and CDR2: SEHNR, FQNEAQ (reference sequence). V was pared by 1 base and J by 8 bases, with 21 bases between. The CDR3 is made up of 17 amino acids. CDR3 region: CASSLGTAQMGVEPQHF. In nucleotides, the CDR3 is TGTGCCAGCAGCTTAGGAACGGCCCAAATGGGGGTTGAGCCCCAGCATTTT.

V and J are TRBV6-6 and TRBJ1-1; no clear D gene. Between the trimmed V and J ends, which lost 7 bases and 2 bases, there was a span of 5 bases. The V gene's germline CDR1 is MNHNY and CDR2 SVGAGI (reference sequence). The CDR3 is 11 residues long. The CDR3 loop reads CASTINTEAFF. The DNA of the CDR3 is TGTGCCAGCACTATCAACACTGAAGCTTTCTTT.

This rearrangement joins TRBV5-1 to TRBJ2-1; D gene uncertain. This CDR3 spans 12 amino acids. V was cut by 4 bases and J by 8 bases, with 10 bases left in between. Germline assignment: CDR1 SGHRS and CDR2 YFSETQ. CDR3 coding DNA: TGCGCCAGCAGCCCCCCGGCGGATGAGCAGTTCTTC. It translates to CASSPPADEQFF.

This clone was seen only once. The chain carries TRBV11-2 and TRBJ2-7; no clear D. This CDR3 region has 11 residues. V gave up 5 bases and J gave up 6 bases, with 8 bases separating them. The germline CDR1 and CDR2 sequences are SGHAT and FQNNGV. The CDR3 nucleotides are TGTGCCAGCAGCATCATCGGCGAGCAGTACTTC. This codes for CASSIIGEQYF.

V gene TRBV10-3 combines with J gene TRBJ2-3; TRBD2 agrees at 9 bases. This CDR3 spans 16 amino acids. Losses at the gene ends were 0 bases for V and 3 bases for J; bases not matched to a gene: 4. Per germline, CDR1 ENHRY and CDR2 SYGVKD. The CDR3 region has the DNA TGTGCCATCAGTGAGTCGAAGGCGGGGGGGACAGATACGCAGTATTTT. Its translation is CAISESKAGGTDTQYF.

V gene TRBV5-1 combines with J gene TRBJ2-7; no definite D call. Deletions cut 1 base from V and 2 bases from J, with 10 bases between. Germline CDR1 and CDR2: SGHRS and YFSETQ. CDR3 length equals 14 residues. The CDR3 DNA reads TGCGCCAGCAGCTTGTCGGTTGGGGCCTACGAGCAGTACTTC. This encodes CASSLSVGAYEQYF.

The chain has TRBV7-2 and TRBJ2-1; D unresolved. Germline CDR1 and CDR2: SGHTA and FQGNSA. The CDR3 sequence is 14 residues long. The V end was cut by 1 base, the J end by 6 bases, with 10 bases between. In DNA form, the CDR3 reads TGTGCCAGCAGCTTAGACACACCAGTCAATGAGCAGTTCTTC. This codes for CASSLDTPVNEQFF.

The rearrangement joins TRBV5-4 to TRBJ2-2; D is unresolved. The V gene lost 0 bases and the J gene lost 8 bases, with 11 bases spanning the gap. In germline, CDR1 is SGHNT, CDR2 YYREEE (reference sequence). The CDR3 has 14 residues. The CDR3 loop reads CASSLELGRGELFF. The CDR3 DNA reads as TGTGCCAGCAGCTTGGAGTTGGGAAGGGGGGAGCTGTTTTTT.

The rearrangement links TRBV5-1 to TRBJ2-2; D gene unclear. This CDR3 contains 12 residues. Germline V gene sequence: CDR1 SGHRS, CDR2 YFSETQ. The germline V and J ends were trimmed by 5 bases and 4 bases, with 6 bases remaining between them. CDR3 region: CASRDGTGELFF. CDR3 sequence (DNA): TGCGCCAGCAGGGACGGCACCGGGGAGCTGTTTTTT.

The V gene is TRBV3-1 (or the pseudogene TRBV3-2), the J gene TRBJ2-1, with TRBD1 as a possible D gene (5 bases). Germline lookup yields CDR1 LGHDT and CDR2 YNNKEL (reference sequence). Trimming took off 1 base at V and 6 bases at J, with 13 bases between the two ends. CDR3 length: 15 residues. For the CDR3, the DNA is TGTGCCAGCAGCCAAGTTAAAGGGGTTCGCAATGAGCAGTTCTTC. Its translation is CASSQVKGVRNEQFF.

V and J are TRBV29-1 and TRBJ2-7; tentatively, D is TRBD2 (6 bases). The germline CDR1 and CDR2 sequences are SQVTM and ANQGSEA. Trimming cost V 3 bases and J 3 bases, with 18 bases left between them. The CDR3 loop spans 15 amino acids. The CDR3 nucleotides are TGCAGCGTTGACGGTGTGGAGGGGAAAGTCTACGAGCAGTACTTC. This gives the protein CSVDGVEGKVYEQYF.

The DNA of the CDR3 is TGTGCCAGTAGTACCACGGCGGGGGGGCCCTACAATGAGCAGTTCTTC. This codes for CASSTTAGGPYNEQFF. This chain joins TRBV19 and TRBJ2-1; the match to TRBD2 covers 9 bases. CDR3 length equals 16 residues. Germline V gives CDR1 LNHDA, CDR2 SQIVND (reference sequence). The junction had 6 bases not matched to a gene; V was cut back by 4 bases and J by 2 bases.

The V gene is TRBV7-9, the J gene TRBJ2-7; 8 bases match TRBD1. Germline V gene sequence: CDR1 SEHNR, CDR2 FQNEAQ (reference sequence). CDR3 length: 14 residues. Unmatched junction bases numbered 9, after V lost 5 bases and J lost 6 bases. CDR3 nucleotides: TGTGCCAGCAGCGATGGACAGGGACCTAGCGAGCAGTACTTC. Translation gives CASSDGQGPSEQYF.

The CDR3 sequence is CASSRGQGYEQYF. In DNA form, the CDR3 reads TGTGCCAGCAGTAGGGGACAGGGCTACGAGCAGTACTTC. The chain joins TRBV6-5 to TRBJ2-7; 9 nucleotides align to TRBD1. V lost 5 bases and J lost 3; bases outside the gene matches: 2. Germline V gene data show CDR1 as MNHEY and CDR2 as SVGAGI. The CDR3 length is 13 residues.

The chain uses TRBV4-1 and TRBJ2-5; D is undetermined. The germline gives CDR1 MGHRA, CDR2 YSYEKL. The CDR3 is 14 amino acids. V was cut by 1 base and J by 2 bases, with 8 bases left in between. The CDR3 is CASSQAVEQETQYF. The CDR3 DNA reads TGCGCCAGCAGCCAAGCTGTGGAACAAGAGACCCAGTACTTC.

This clone was seen a few times. The V call is TRBV9, the J call TRBJ1-5; D gene ambiguous. V was clipped by 0 bases and J by 0 bases, with 4 bases between them. Germline V gives CDR1 SGDLS, CDR2 YYNGEE. The CDR3 has 14 amino acids. CDR3 DNA sequence: TGTGCCAGCAGCGTAGCGGGTAGCAATCAGCCCCAGCATTTT. Its protein product is CASSVAGSNQPQHF.

This clone came up once. The CDR3 sequence is CSASSGETQYF. The CDR3 DNA is TGCAGTGCTAGCTCGGGGGAGACCCAGTACTTC. V gene TRBV20-1 combines with J gene TRBJ2-5; D possibly corresponds to TRBD2 (5 bases). The CDR3 length is 11 residues. With 3 bases removed from V and 5 bases from J, the gap between germline ends came to 7 bases. The germline V gene has CDR1 DFQATT and CDR2 SNEGSKA (reference sequence).